The rows below give T cell receptor beta chains drawn from one sample of a study of CXCR3-negative and CXCR3-positive naive CD8 T cells. TCRdb processed the 5' RACE reads again and assigns one entry to each CDR3 protein, with no DNA. This specimen shows 70,000 to 95,000 distinct CDR3 sequences; the ten leading clones hold more than 1.5%. Material: naive CXCR3- CD8+ T cells from blood. The receptors stem from a human donor in good health. Some clones in this sample may be carry-over from other donors' samples. The CDR3 runs from the conserved cysteine through the conserved F or W. The order of the fields is J gene, V gene, CDR3 protein.

TRBJ2-3 TRBV12-3/TRBV12-4 CASSAPGAGAGDTQYF
TRBJ2-7 TRBV7-9 CASSRGMTEQYF
TRBJ2-4 TRBV12-3/TRBV12-4 CASSLGLAEPRRDIQYF
TRBJ2-7 TRBV11-2 CASRKGQGAYEQYF
TRBJ2-7 TRBV13 CASSSRESSYEQYF
TRBJ2-5 TRBV15 CATSPWDREGETQYF
TRBJ2-2 TRBV12-3/TRBV12-4 CASRTRDRGWAGELFF
TRBJ2-7 TRBV20-1 CSARDRGRGPLYEQYF
TRBJ1-1 TRBV4-1 CASSQAVVGPQNTEAFF
TRBJ2-5 TRBV29-1 CSVAEGMFSETQYF
TRBJ2-5 TRBV11-1 CASRGEQGDETQYF
TRBJ2-1 TRBV28 CASSETSGGFESYNEQFF
TRBJ2-7 TRBV6-2/TRBV6-3 CASGRDRVFSEQYF
TRBJ2-1 TRBV4-3 CASSPTTGGSYNEQFF
TRBJ1-2 TRBV5-6 CAGRFRDRVYGYTF
TRBJ2-7 TRBV7-9 CASSLSGEASYEQYF
TRBJ2-1 TRBV29-1 CSALTGLYNEQFF
TRBJ1-2 TRBV28 CATWTGEDGYTF
TRBJ2-1 TRBV29-1 CSVEEGQGGYNEQFF
TRBJ2-1 TRBV25-1 CASSEFGSDNEQFF
TRBJ2-7 TRBV29-1 CSVEAGRDSYEQYF
TRBJ2-3 TRBV3-1 CASSPQRGGPDTQYF
TRBJ2-1 TRBV3-1 CASSHTGLSYNEQFF
TRBJ2-5 TRBV14 CASSPGLLQETQYF
TRBJ2-7 TRBV15 CATSPDNSYEQYF
TRBJ2-3 TRBV15 CATSRDLAGTSTDTQYF
TRBJ2-5 TRBV29-1 CSGIQSQETQYF
TRBJ2-3 TRBV7-9 CASSSQEADTQYF
TRBJ2-2 TRBV29-1 CSAFTENTGELFF